A selection of T cell receptor beta chains follows, all from one sample in a study of CD8 T cells in Susac syndrome. TCRdb recomputed calls from the immunoSEQ multiplex PCR reads with MiXCR, one row per CDR3 protein. The table has fewer than 200,000 distinct CDR3 sequences, around nine tenths seen once; the top ten hold approximately 0.09%. Specimen: CD4+ T cells from PBMCs. These receptors were obtained from a human donor with Susac syndrome. The CDR3 runs from the conserved cysteine through the conserved F or W. D genes are given only for firm matches. Clone size is not always given. Where it is, it says once, few, many or a class for expanded clones.

TRBV4-2,TRBD2,TRBJ2-5,.,CASSQDELAGGETQYF,TGTGCCAGCAGCCAAGATGAACTAGCGGGGGGGGAGACCCAGTACTTC
TRBV21-1,.,TRBJ1-5,.,CASSKVGASGIQPQHF,TGTGCCAGCAGCAAAGTGGGGGCCAGTGGCATTCAGCCCCAGCATTTT
TRBV29-1,.,TRBJ2-7,.,CSVVTILSYEQYF,TGCAGCGTTGTCACCATCTTGTCCTACGAGCAGTACTTC
TRBV30,.,TRBJ2-3,.,CAWGSGRTDTQYF,TGTGCCTGGGGGAGCGGACGCACAGATACGCAGTATTTT
TRBV5-4,TRBD1,TRBJ1-2,once,CASSSRTGGIYGYTF,TGTGCCAGCAGCTCCCGGACAGGGGGTATCTATGGCTACACCTTC
TRBV5-1,TRBD1,TRBJ2-5,.,CASSSGQGATQYF,TGCGCCAGCAGCTCGGGACAGGGTGCGACCCAGTACTTC
TRBV6-1,.,TRBJ1-1,few,CASSEASWGNTEAFF,TGTGCCAGCAGTGAAGCGAGCTGGGGGAACACTGAAGCTTTCTTT
TRBV20-1,TRBD2,TRBJ2-7,.,CSASELAGHYEQYF,TGCAGTGCTAGTGAGTTAGCGGGGCACTACGAGCAGTACTTC
TRBV14,.,TRBJ2-3,.,CASSQDMGREADTQYF,TGTGCCAGCAGCCAAGATATGGGCAGGGAGGCAGATACGCAGTATTTT
TRBV12-3/TRBV12-4,TRBD2,TRBJ2-7,few,CASRSVGTSSYEQYF,TGTGCCAGCAGGTCTGTGGGGACTAGCTCCTACGAGCAGTACTTC
TRBV29-1,.,TRBJ1-1,.,CSVFLRGVKNTEAFF,TGCAGCGTTTTCCTCAGGGGCGTTAAGAACACTGAAGCTTTCTTT
TRBV9,.,TRBJ1-3,few,CASSAFSGNTIYF,TGTGCCAGCAGCGCATTCTCTGGAAACACCATATATTTT
TRBV12-3/TRBV12-4,.,TRBJ2-6,.,CASSLLAGSGANVLTF,TGTGCCAGCAGTTTATTGGCCGGCTCTGGGGCCAACGTCCTGACTTTC
TRBV2,.,TRBJ1-5,once,CASRARGQPQHF,TGTGCCAGCAGAGCCAGGGGCCAGCCCCAGCATTTT
TRBV5-1,TRBD2,TRBJ2-5,.,CASSSIAGLQETQYF,TGCGCCAGCAGCTCAATAGCGGGGCTGCAAGAGACCCAGTACTTC
TRBV3-1,TRBD2,TRBJ2-7,.,CASSHGLAEGEQYF,TGTGCCAGCAGCCATGGACTAGCAGAAGGCGAGCAGTACTTC
TRBV29-1,TRBD2,TRBJ2-2,.,CSVRLAGAANTGELFF,TGCAGCGTTAGGCTAGCGGGGGCTGCGAACACCGGGGAGCTGTTTTTT
TRBV5-4,TRBD2,TRBJ2-2,.,CASSFRTSGSVPGELFF,TGTGCCAGCAGCTTTAGGACTAGCGGGAGTGTTCCCGGGGAGCTGTTTTTT
TRBV2,TRBD2,TRBJ2-1,.,CASSGLAGQNNEQFF,TGTGCCAGCAGTGGACTAGCGGGGCAAAACAATGAGCAGTTCTTC
TRBV9,TRBD1,TRBJ1-2,.,CASSGRGQGVGGYTF,TGTGCCAGCAGCGGTCGAGGGCAGGGGGTAGGAGGCTACACCTTC
TRBV7-2,.,TRBJ2-5,few,CASSLVGQRIGETQYF,TGTGCCAGCAGCTTAGTTGGACAGAGGATTGGGGAGACCCAGTACTTC
TRBV19,.,TRBJ1-5,.,CASSIATNRDQPQHF,TGTGCCAGTAGTATAGCGACTAACAGGGATCAGCCCCAGCATTTT
TRBV20-1,TRBD2,TRBJ2-7,.,CSASSSGISYEQYF,TGCAGTGCTAGTTCTAGCGGGATCTCCTACGAGCAGTACTTC
TRBV18,.,TRBJ2-3,.,CASSPQPGGTDTQYF,TGTGCCAGCTCACCACAGCCAGGGGGCACAGATACGCAGTATTTT
TRBV29-1,.,TRBJ2-7,.,CSVGPRAWDEQYF,TGCAGCGTTGGTCCGAGGGCCTGGGACGAGCAGTACTTC
TRBV7-9,.,TRBJ2-7,.,CASSLIRGDEQYF,TGTGCCAGCAGCTTAATAAGGGGGGACGAGCAGTACTTC
TRBV7-9,.,TRBJ1-2,few,CASSRTENYGYTF,TGTGCCAGCAGCCGGACGGAGAACTATGGCTACACCTTC
TRBV11-1,.,TRBJ2-5,.,CASSLGNTQETQYF,TGTGCCAGCAGCTTAGGAAACACCCAAGAGACCCAGTACTTC
TRBV25-1,TRBD1,TRBJ1-2,.,CASSETGILNYGYTF,TGTGCCAGCAGTGAGACAGGGATCTTAAACTATGGCTACACCTTC
TRBV6-5,.,TRBJ1-1,.,CASGPKLFF,TGTGCCAGCGGACCTAAGCTTTTCTTT
TRBV20-1,.,TRBJ1-2,.,CSASTDLNYGYTF,TGCAGTGCTAGTACGGACCTTAACTATGGCTACACCTTC
TRBV10-3,TRBD2,TRBJ2-4,.,CAISPTSGGNIQYF,TGTGCCATCAGCCCGACTAGCGGGGGAAACATTCAGTACTTC
TRBV5-5,.,TRBJ2-7,.,CASSLAREHTYEQYF,TGTGCCAGCAGCTTGGCCAGGGAACATACCTACGAGCAGTACTTC
TRBV12-3/TRBV12-4,TRBD2,TRBJ2-5,.,CASSFRQRETQETQYF,TGTGCCAGCAGTTTTCGGCAGCGGGAGACACAAGAGACCCAGTACTTC
TRBV19,.,TRBJ1-6,.,CASSQDSQNSPLHF,TGTGCCAGTAGCCAGGACAGTCAGAATTCACCCCTCCACTTT
TRBV29-1,.,TRBJ1-2,.,CSVGGTYGYTF,TGCAGCGTTGGGGGGACCTATGGCTACACCTTC
TRBV12-3/TRBV12-4,.,TRBJ1-4,.,CASRVGDRATNEKLFF,TGTGCCAGCAGGGTAGGGGACCGCGCAACTAATGAAAAACTGTTTTTT
TRBV6-5,.,TRBJ2-2,.,CASSLSDPGELFF,TGTGCCAGCAGTTTGTCAGATCCCGGGGAGCTGTTTTTT
TRBV7-3,.,TRBJ2-2,.,CASKRANTGELFF,TGTGCCAGCAAGCGCGCGAACACCGGGGAGCTGTTTTTT
TRBV15,.,TRBJ1-5,.,CATSRGGKGVSNQPQHF,TGTGCCACCAGCAGAGGCGGGAAGGGGGTAAGCAATCAGCCCCAGCATTTT
TRBV7-3,.,TRBJ1-5,.,CASSLTGGVGQPQHF,TGTGCCAGCAGCTTAACTGGAGGGGTGGGTCAGCCCCAGCATTTT
TRBV18,.,TRBJ2-5,.,CASSLHGPQGGEETQYF,TGTGCCAGCTCACTACACGGACCTCAGGGAGGAGAAGAGACCCAGTACTTC
TRBV20-1,.,TRBJ2-2,.,CSVVGGPDGELFF,TGCAGTGTTGTGGGGGGGCCCGACGGGGAGCTGTTTTTT
TRBV20-1,.,TRBJ2-7,.,CSAKRDRILYF,TGCAGTGCGAAGAGAGACCGGATTTTGTACTTC
TRBV7-2,TRBD2,TRBJ2-7,.,CASSLSPAQREREQYF,TGTGCCAGCAGCTTAAGTCCCGCACAGCGGGAGCGCGAGCAGTACTTC
TRBV28,TRBD1,TRBJ1-5,.,CASSLMSLAGGFNQPQHF,TGTGCCAGCAGTTTAATGTCACTTGCAGGGGGTTTCAATCAGCCCCAGCATTTT
TRBV7-9,.,TRBJ2-2,.,CASSLDLFTGELFF,TGTGCCAGCAGCTTGGACCTTTTCACCGGGGAGCTGTTTTTT
TRBV5-1,.,TRBJ1-1,.,CASSSLRGDTEAFF,TGCGCCAGCAGCTCCCTCCGAGGGGACACTGAAGCTTTCTTT
TRBV30,.,TRBJ2-7,.,CAWRQGQYSYEQYF,TGTGCCTGGAGACAGGGACAATACTCCTACGAGCAGTACTTC
TRBV28,.,TRBJ2-7,.,CASSLGAPYEQYF,TGTGCCAGCAGTTTGGGGGCCCCCTACGAGCAGTACTTC
TRBV3-1,.,TRBJ1-5,.,CASSQDSRQYQPQHF,TGTGCCAGCAGCCAAGATTCCAGGCAGTACCAGCCCCAGCATTTT
TRBV12-3/TRBV12-4,TRBD1,TRBJ2-7,.,CASSLGGQVTYEQYF,TGTGCCAGCAGCCTAGGCGGACAGGTAACTTACGAGCAGTACTTC